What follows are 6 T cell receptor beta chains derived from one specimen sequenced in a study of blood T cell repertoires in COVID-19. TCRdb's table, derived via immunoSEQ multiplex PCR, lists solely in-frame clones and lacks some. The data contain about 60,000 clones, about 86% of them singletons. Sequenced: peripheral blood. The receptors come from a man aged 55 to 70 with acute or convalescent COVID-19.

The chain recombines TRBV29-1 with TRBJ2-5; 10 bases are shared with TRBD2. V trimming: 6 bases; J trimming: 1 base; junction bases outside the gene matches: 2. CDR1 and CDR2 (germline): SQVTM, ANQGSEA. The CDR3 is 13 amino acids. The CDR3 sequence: CSVERGGQETQYF. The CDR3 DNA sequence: TGCAGCGTGGAGCGGGGGGGCCAAGAGACCCAGTACTTC.

The CDR3 DNA follows: TGTGCCAGCAGCTTGGGGGGAAGCTCCTATAATTCACCCCTCCACTTT. Protein: CASSLGGSSYNSPLHF. The V call is TRBV27, the J call TRBJ1-6, with D possibly being TRBD1 (5 bases). V was clipped by 6 bases and J by 0 bases, with 12 bases between them. CDR1 and CDR2 from the germline V gene are MNHEY and SMNVEV (reference sequence). CDR3 size: 16 residues.

In DNA form, the CDR3 reads TGTGCCAGTTCAGTGTCTAACTATGGCTACACCTTC. Translating gives CASSVSNYGYTF. The J gene is TRBJ1-2, the V gene TRBV19; unclear D gene. The V gene's germline CDR1 is LNHDA and CDR2 SQIVND (reference sequence). This CDR3 is 12 amino acids long. V dropped 8 bases and J dropped 0 bases, with 7 bases sitting between them.

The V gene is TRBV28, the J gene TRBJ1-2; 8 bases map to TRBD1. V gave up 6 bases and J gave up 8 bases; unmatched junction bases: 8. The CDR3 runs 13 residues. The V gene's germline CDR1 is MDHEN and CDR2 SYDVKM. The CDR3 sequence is CASRTGQGSGYTF. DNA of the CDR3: TGTGCCAGCAGGACAGGACAGGGATCAGGCTACACCTTC.

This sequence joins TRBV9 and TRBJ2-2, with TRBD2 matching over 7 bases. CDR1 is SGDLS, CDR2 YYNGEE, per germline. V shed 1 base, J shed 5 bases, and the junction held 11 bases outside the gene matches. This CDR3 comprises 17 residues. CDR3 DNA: TGTGCCAGCAGCGTATCTCCTCGCGGGAGTGGGACCGGGGAGCTGTTTTTT. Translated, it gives CASSVSPRGSGTGELFF.

CDR3 sequence reads: CSARSQIEAFF. The CDR3 DNA sequence: TGCAGTGCTAGATCACAGATTGAAGCTTTCTTT. This sequence joins TRBV20-1 and TRBJ1-1, with D unclear. There are 11 residues in the CDR3. The V end lost 2 bases, the J end lost 7 bases, and 8 bases lay between the germline ends. Looked up from germline, CDR1 is DFQATT and CDR2 is SNEGSKA (reference sequence).